This T cell receptor (beta chain) came from a study of T-cell reconstitution after alpha-beta-depleted transplantation in children. This clonotype was seen more than once but under ten times. It was with unique molecular identifiers that the TCRbeta library was prepared. TCRdb analysed the PCR reads with MiXCR anew, one entry per CDR3 protein. In the table there are 450,000 to 700,000 distinct CDR3 sequences, approximately 30% of which are singletons. The CDR3 loop spans 15 amino acids. Per the germline V gene, CDR1 is MNHNS and CDR2 is SASEGT. V lost 1 base to trimming and J lost 4 bases; unmatched junction nucleotides: 1.

The receptor comes from a boy under two years old with Wiskott-Aldrich syndrome, due to receive a stem cell transplant. The sample was PBMCs, taken before TCRalphabeta/CD19-depleted stem cell transplant. V is TRBV6-1 and J is TRBJ2-1; 10 bases align to TRBD1. CDR3 in DNA: TGTGCCAGCAGTGAAGGACAGGGGGCATACAATGAGCAGTTCTTC. Protein product: CASSEGQGAYNEQFF.